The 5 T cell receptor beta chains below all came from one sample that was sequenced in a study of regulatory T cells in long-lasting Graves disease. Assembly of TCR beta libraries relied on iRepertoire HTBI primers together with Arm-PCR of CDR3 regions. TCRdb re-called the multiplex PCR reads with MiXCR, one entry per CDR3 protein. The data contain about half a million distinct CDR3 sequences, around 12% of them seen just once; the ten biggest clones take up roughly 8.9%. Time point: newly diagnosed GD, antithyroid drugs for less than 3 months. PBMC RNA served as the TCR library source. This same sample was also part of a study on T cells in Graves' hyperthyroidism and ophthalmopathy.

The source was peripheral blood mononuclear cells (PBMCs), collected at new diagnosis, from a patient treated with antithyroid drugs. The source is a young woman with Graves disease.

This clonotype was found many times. CDR3 DNA: TGTGCCAGCACCCCAAAGTGGGACAGACCCTTCTTTACCTATGGCTACACCTTC. Translating it yields CASTPKWDRPFFTYGYTF. The V gene is TRBV6-1, the J gene TRBJ1-2; 7 nucleotides line up with TRBD1. V lost 7 bases and J lost 4; bases outside the gene matches: 21. This CDR3 contains 18 residues. CDR1 MNHNS and CDR2 SASEGT come from the germline V gene.

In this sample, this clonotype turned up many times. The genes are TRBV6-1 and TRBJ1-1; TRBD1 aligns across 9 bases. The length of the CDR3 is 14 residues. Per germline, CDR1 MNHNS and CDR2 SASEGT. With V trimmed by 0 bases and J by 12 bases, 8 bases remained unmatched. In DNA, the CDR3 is TGTGCCAGCAGTGAAGCGATACAGGGGGCTTTTACTTTCTTT. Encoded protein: CASSEAIQGAFTFF.

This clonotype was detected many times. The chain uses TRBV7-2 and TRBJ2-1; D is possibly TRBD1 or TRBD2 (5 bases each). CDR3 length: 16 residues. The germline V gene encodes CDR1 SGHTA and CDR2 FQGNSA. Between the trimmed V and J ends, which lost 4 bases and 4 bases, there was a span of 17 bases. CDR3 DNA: TGTGCCAGCAGCTCTTCTAGCTCCAAGGGGTACAATGAGCAGTTCTTC. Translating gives CASSSSSSKGYNEQFF.

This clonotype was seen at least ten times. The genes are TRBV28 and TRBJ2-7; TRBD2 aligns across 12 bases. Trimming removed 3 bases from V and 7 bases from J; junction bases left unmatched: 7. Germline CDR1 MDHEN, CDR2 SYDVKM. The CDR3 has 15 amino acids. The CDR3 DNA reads TGTGCCAGCAGTTTTGCTAGCGGGAGGGTGGGGGAGCAGTACTTC. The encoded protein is CASSFASGRVGEQYF. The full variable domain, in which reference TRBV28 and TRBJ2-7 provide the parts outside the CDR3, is DVKVTQSSRYLVKRTGEKVFLECVQDMDHENMFWYRQDPGLGLRLIYFSYDVKMKEKGDIPEGYSVSREKKERFSLILESASTNQTSMYLCASSFASGRVGEQYFGPGTRLTVT.

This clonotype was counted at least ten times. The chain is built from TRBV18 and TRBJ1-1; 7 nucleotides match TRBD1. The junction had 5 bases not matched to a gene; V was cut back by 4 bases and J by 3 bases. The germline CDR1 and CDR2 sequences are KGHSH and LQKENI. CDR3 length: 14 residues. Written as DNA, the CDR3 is TGTGCCAGCTCACAAACAGGGGACGACACTGAAGCTTTCTTT. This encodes CASSQTGDDTEAFF.